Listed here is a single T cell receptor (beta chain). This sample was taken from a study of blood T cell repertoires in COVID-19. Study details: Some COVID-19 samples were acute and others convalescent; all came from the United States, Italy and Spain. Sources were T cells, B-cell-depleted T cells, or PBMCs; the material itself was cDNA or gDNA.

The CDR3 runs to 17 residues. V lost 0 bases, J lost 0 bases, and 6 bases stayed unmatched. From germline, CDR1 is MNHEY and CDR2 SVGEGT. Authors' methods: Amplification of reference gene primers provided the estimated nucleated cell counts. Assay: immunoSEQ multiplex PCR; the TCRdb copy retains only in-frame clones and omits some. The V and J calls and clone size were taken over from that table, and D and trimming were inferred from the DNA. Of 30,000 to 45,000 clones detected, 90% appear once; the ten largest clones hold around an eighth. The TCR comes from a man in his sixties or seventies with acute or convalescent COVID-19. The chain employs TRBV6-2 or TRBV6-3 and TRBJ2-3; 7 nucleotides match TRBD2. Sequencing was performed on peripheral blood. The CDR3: CASSYSVGLVSTDTQYF. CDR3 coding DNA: TGTGCCAGCAGTTACTCCGTCGGACTAGTAAGCACAGATACGCAGTATTTT.